This T cell receptor beta chain was recorded in a study of post-analysis software for immune sequencing data. In this sample, this clonotype turned up a few times. Its antigen is undetermined. Every TCR beta cDNA library bore unique molecular identifiers. The yield from around 1 to 10 million T cells was roughly 500,000 cDNA molecules in total. TCRdb called the PCR reads again in MiXCR, with one record for every CDR3 protein. The table includes 450,000 to 700,000 distinct CDR3 sequences, 44% detected once. Regarding the study as a whole: The five TRBV segments detected at higher frequency in patients than in controls included TRBV5-6, TRBV5-1 and TRBV20-1.

The CDR3 is made up of 12 amino acids. V was cut by 11 bases and J by 5 bases, with 10 bases left in between. CDR1 is SEHNR, CDR2 FQNEAQ, per germline (reference sequence). V and J are TRBV7-9 and TRBJ1-6, with D perhaps TRBD1 (5 bases). The sequenced material came from blood. This TCR was recovered from a girl aged 5 to 17 with multiple sclerosis. The CDR3 spells CAYGGNNSPLHF. CDR3 coding DNA: TGTGCCTATGGGGGGAATAATTCACCCCTCCACTTT. Looking up the rest from reference TRBV7-9 and TRBJ1-6 gives the full variable domain: DTGVSQNPRHKITKRGQNVTFRCDPISEHNRLYWYRQTLGQGPEFLTYFQNEAQLEKSRLLSDRFSAERPKGSFSTLEIQRTEQGDSAMYLCAYGGNNSPLHFGNGTRLTVT.